Listed below are T cell receptor beta chains from one sample, sequenced in a study of T cells in Graves' hyperthyroidism and ophthalmopathy. TCRdb reprocessed the multiplex PCR reads with MiXCR, giving one entry per CDR3 protein. Here the sample spans around 420,000 distinct CDR3 sequences, 15% to 19% being singletons. Sequencing was carried out using blood. Receptors were obtained from a young woman with Graves' hyperthyroidism. The conserved cysteine and the conserved F or W are not part of the CDR3 here. Fields, in order: clone size, V gene, J gene, CDR3 protein. The size field is filled for only some rows; it gives once, few, many or a size class.

>NA|TRBV3-1|TRBJ1-1
ASGPSGDTEAF
>many|TRBV29-1|TRBJ2-5
SVDLTGGQY
>many|TRBV15|TRBJ2-7
ATSREWGPYEQY
>many|TRBV4-1|TRBJ2-7
ASSQEKGANYEQY
>few|TRBV3-1|TRBJ2-4
ASSQDTGTAKNIPY
>many|TRBV12-3/TRBV12-4|TRBJ1-2
ASSFSGKGYT
>many|TRBV6-1|TRBJ2-3
ASKAGLITDTQY
>NA|TRBV20-1|TRBJ1-3
SAGPGGRNTIY
>few|TRBV12-3/TRBV12-4|TRBJ2-1
ASGGTTNDEQF
>many|TRBV6-1|TRBJ2-7
ASSETSEQY
>many|TRBV9|TRBJ2-1
ASSVGAGDGYNEQF
>few|TRBV5-6|TRBJ2-3
ASSGLTSRGEKDTQY
>NA|TRBV10-3|TRBJ2-7
AISGGSSRDHSYEQY
>many|TRBV6-1|TRBJ2-7
ASREPGQGVVEQY
>many|TRBV27|TRBJ1-2
ASSRQGGTYGYT
>many|TRBV28|TRBJ1-2
ASSLQGHYGYT
>many|TRBV7-8|TRBJ2-5
ASSLALRGAQETQY
>many|TRBV6-1|TRBJ1-6
ASSGADHYNSPLH
>NA|TRBV6-5|TRBJ2-7
ACSYSGLAGGAYEQY
>many|TRBV27|TRBJ2-1
ASSFEGVLKNEQF
>many|TRBV6-1|TRBJ2-5
ASSEPRIRSETQY
>many|TRBV3-1|TRBJ1-2
ASSQSLGSYGYT
>many|TRBV14|TRBJ2-5
ASSQGLAETQY
>many|TRBV7-2|TRBJ2-1
ASSPTGGDYNEQF
>NA|TRBV2|TRBJ1-5
ASPGGPQPQH
>many|TRBV18|TRBJ1-4
ASSPPSVGTNEKLF
>many|TRBV10-3|TRBJ2-7
AISGGQGISFPYEQY
>NA|TRBV10-3|TRBJ2-6
AISEGTGANVLT
>few|TRBV3-1|TRBJ2-5
ASSPRAGAGGETQY
>many|TRBV3-1|TRBJ2-5
ASSQEGTYGTQY
>many|TRBV18|TRBJ2-7
ASSPGQGISYEQY
>many|TRBV5-6|TRBJ2-3
ASSLGWDTQY
>many|TRBV4-1|TRBJ1-1
ASSQEGQGDTEAF
>many|TRBV12-3/TRBV12-4|TRBJ2-5
ASTLVSGARGETQY
>few|TRBV10-3|TRBJ1-6
ASRRVSYNSPLH
>NA|TRBV5-8|TRBJ1-2
ASSLQVDGYT
>few|TRBV29-1|TRBJ2-3
SVGAGGTDTQY
>many|TRBV12-5|TRBJ2-3
ASGLVGSTDTQY
>many|TRBV10-3|TRBJ1-6
AISRDSNSPLH
>many|TRBV12-3/TRBV12-4|TRBJ2-7
ASSSQGIGEQY
>few|TRBV28|TRBJ1-5
ASTKQDGANQPQH